This TCR beta chain was captured in a study of blood T cell repertoires in COVID-19. Libraries were prepared by immunoSEQ multiplex PCR; TCRdb keeps only in-frame clonotypes and omits some of them. The sample consists of approximately 290,000 clones, roughly 92% of them appearing once. Looked up from germline, CDR1 is LNHDA and CDR2 is SQIVND (reference sequence). The V and J ends lost 5 bases and 3 bases, in that order; junction bases with no gene match: 7. The CDR3 is 16 residues long. This receptor was taken from a woman between 25 and 40 years old with COVID-19, enrolled during active disease. This chain joins TRBV19 and TRBJ1-3, with 10 nucleotides matching TRBD1. Sequenced: peripheral blood. CDR3 protein: CASSPPGQGIGNTIYF. CDR3 in DNA: TGTGCCAGTAGTCCCCCGGGACAGGGGATTGGAAACACCATATATTTT.